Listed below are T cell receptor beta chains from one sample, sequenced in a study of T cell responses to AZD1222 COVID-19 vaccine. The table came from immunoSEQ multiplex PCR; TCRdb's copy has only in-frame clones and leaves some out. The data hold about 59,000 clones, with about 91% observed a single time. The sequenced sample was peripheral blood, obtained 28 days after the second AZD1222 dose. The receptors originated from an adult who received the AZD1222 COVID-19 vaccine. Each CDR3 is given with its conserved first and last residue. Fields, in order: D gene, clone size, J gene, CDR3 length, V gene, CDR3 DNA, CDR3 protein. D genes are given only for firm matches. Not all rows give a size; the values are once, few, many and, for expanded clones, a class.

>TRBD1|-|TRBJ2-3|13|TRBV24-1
TGTGCCACCAGTGATGGGACAGCTCGGGACAGGTATTTT
CATSDGTARDRYF
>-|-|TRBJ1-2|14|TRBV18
TGTGCCAGCTCACCGGGGGACGTGGGGCAAGGCTACACCTTC
CASSPGDVGQGYTF
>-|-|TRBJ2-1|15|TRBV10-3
TGTGCCATCTCAAGGAGTTCGACACCCCACAATGAGCAGTTCTTC
CAISRSSTPHNEQFF
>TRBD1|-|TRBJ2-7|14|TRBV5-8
TGTGCCAGCAGCCCTCGACAGGGTAAGGGCGAGCAGTACTTC
CASSPRQGKGEQYF
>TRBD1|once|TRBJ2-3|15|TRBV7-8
TGTGCCAGCAGCCTCGGGACAGGGTCGTCAGATACGCAGTATTTT
CASSLGTGSSDTQYF
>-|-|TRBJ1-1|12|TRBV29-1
TGCAGCGGGAGTAGCGGGGGCACTGAAGCTTTCTTT
CSGSSGGTEAFF
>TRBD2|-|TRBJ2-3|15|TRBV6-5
TGTGCCAGCAGTTACTCTGCGGGGGTCACAGATACGCAGTATTTT
CASSYSAGVTDTQYF
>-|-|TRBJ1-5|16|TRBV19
TGTGCCAGTAGTATGGGGGGAGTCGGCAGGGATCAGCCCCAGCATTTT
CASSMGGVGRDQPQHF
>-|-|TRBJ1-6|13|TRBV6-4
TGTGCCAGCAGTGATACACAGGGTTCACCCCTCCACTTT
CASSDTQGSPLHF
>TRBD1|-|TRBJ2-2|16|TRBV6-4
TGTGCCAGCAGAGAAGGGACAGGGGCGAACACCGGGGAGCTGTTTTTT
CASREGTGANTGELFF
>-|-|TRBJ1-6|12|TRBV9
TGTGCCAGCACCCGGTATAATTCACCCCTCCACTTT
CASTRYNSPLHF
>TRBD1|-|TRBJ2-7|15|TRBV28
TGTGCCAGCACCGTAACACAGGGGTCGAACTACGAGCAGTACTTC
CASTVTQGSNYEQYF
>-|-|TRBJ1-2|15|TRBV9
TGTGCCAGCAGCCACGACCCAGGGGTGAACTATGGCTACACCTTC
CASSHDPGVNYGYTF
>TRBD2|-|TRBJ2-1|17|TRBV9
TGTGCCAGCAGCTCTCCGGGACTAGCGGGAGGAGGCAATGAGCAGTTCTTC
CASSSPGLAGGGNEQFF
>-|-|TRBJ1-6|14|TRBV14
TGTGCCAGCACCCGGGACACCTATAATTCACCCCTCCACTTT
CASTRDTYNSPLHF
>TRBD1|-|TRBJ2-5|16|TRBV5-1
TGCGCCAGCAGCTTGGGGGACAGGGGGCGACAAGAGACCCAGTACTTC
CASSLGDRGRQETQYF
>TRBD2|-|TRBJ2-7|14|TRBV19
TGTGCCAGTACACGGCTAGCGGGCGGAGTGGAGCAGTACTTC
CASTRLAGGVEQYF
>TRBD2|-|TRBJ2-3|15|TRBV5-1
TGCGCCAGCAGCTGGAGCGGGACTAGCACAGATACGCAGTATTTT
CASSWSGTSTDTQYF
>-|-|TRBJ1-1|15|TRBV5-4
TGTGCCAGCAGCACCCCTGGCGGGGTGAACACTGAAGCTTTCTTT
CASSTPGGVNTEAFF
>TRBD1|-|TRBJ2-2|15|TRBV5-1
TGCGCCAGCAGCTACCGACAGGGGAACACCGGGGAGCTGTTTTTT
CASSYRQGNTGELFF
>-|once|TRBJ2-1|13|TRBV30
TGTGCCTGGAGTAAGTGGATGGGTGAGGAGCAGTTCTTC
CAWSKWMGEEQFF
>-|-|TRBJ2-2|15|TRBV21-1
TGTGCCAGCAGCAACCGGGACAGGGGGGCCGGGGAGCTGTTTTTT
CASSNRDRGAGELFF
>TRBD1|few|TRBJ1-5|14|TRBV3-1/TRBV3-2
TGTGCCAGCAGCCGAGAGGGGGCTAATCAGCCCCAGCATTTT
CASSREGANQPQHF
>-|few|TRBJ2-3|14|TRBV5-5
TGTGCCAGCACCACTTACGGGTCCCGGGATACGCAGTATTTT
CASTTYGSRDTQYF
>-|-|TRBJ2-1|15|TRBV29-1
TGCAGCGTATCGGGACTCCCGAGCTCCTACAATGAGCAGTTCTTC
CSVSGLPSSYNEQFF
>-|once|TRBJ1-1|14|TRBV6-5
TGTGCCAGCAGGGTGACAGCCATGAACACTGAAGCTTTCTTT
CASRVTAMNTEAFF
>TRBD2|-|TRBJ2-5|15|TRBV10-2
TGCGCCAGCATAGCTAGCGGGGGCCGACAAGAGACCCAGTACTTC
CASIASGGRQETQYF
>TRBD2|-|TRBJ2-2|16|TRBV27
TGTGCCAGCAGTTTATCAGCGACTAGCGGGGCTGGGGAGCTGTTTTTT
CASSLSATSGAGELFF
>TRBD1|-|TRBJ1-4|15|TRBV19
TGTGCCAGTAGGCGACAGGGTGGAGCTAATGAAAAACTGTTTTTT
CASRRQGGANEKLFF
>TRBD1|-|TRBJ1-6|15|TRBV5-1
TGCGCCAGCAGCTTGGGGACAGGGGATGGTTCACCCCTCCACTTT
CASSLGTGDGSPLHF
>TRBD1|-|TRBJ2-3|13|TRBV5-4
TGTGCCAGCCGGTTTAGGGGGCAAGATACGCAGTATTTT
CASRFRGQDTQYF
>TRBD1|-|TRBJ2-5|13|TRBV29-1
TGCAGCGTTAACAGGGGCCTGAGGGAGACCCAGTACTTC
CSVNRGLRETQYF
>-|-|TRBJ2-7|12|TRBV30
TGTGCCTGGGTGCCCGATTCCTACGAGCAGTACTTC
CAWVPDSYEQYF
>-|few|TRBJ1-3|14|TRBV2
TGTGCCAGCCTCCGGGACACGCCAGGAAACACCATATATTTT
CASLRDTPGNTIYF
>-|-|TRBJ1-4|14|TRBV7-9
TGTGCCAGCAGCTTTCAAGGTGATAATGAAAAACTGTTTTTT
CASSFQGDNEKLFF
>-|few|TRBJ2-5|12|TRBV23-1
TGCGCCAGCGAACAGTTTAGAGGGACCCAGTACTTC
CASEQFRGTQYF
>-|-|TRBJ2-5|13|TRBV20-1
TGCAGTGCTAGTGGGTCGTACCAAGAGACCCAGTACTTC
CSASGSYQETQYF
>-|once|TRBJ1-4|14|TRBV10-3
TGTGCCACCCAGCCTGGGGGCGTCGGTGAAAAACTGTTTTTT
CATQPGGVGEKLFF
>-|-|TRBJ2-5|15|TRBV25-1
TGTGCCAGCAGTGGTCTCCGACGGGGCGTCGAGACCCAGTACTTC
CASSGLRRGVETQYF
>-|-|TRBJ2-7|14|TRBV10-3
TGTGCCACCACCGGGACGGAAGGATCCTACGAGCAGTACTTC
CATTGTEGSYEQYF
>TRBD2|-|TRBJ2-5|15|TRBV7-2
TGTGCCAGCAGCCTTAGCGGGGGGGCGGAATGGACCCAGTACTTC
CASSLSGGAEWTQYF
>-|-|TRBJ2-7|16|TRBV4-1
TGCGCCAGCAGCCAAGAGCGAAGCGCCAGCTCCTACGAGCAGTACTTC
CASSQERSASSYEQYF
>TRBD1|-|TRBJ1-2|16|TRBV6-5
TGTGCCAGCAGTTACTCCGTCTTGTCAGGGGGCTACGGCTACACCTTC
CASSYSVLSGGYGYTF
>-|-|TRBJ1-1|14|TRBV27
TGTGCCAGCAGTCCCCGGACAATCAACACTGAAGCTTTCTTT
CASSPRTINTEAFF
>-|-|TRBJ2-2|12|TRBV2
TGTGCCAGCAGAGTAACCACCGGGGAGCTGTTTTTT
CASRVTTGELFF
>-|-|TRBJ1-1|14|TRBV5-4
TGTGCCAGCAGCTTGGGACACCTGAACACTGAAGCTTTCTTT
CASSLGHLNTEAFF
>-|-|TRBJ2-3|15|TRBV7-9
TGTGCCAGCAGCTTAATGCAGGGTAAAACAGATACGCAGTATTTT
CASSLMQGKTDTQYF
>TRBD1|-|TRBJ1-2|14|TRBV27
TGTGCCAGCAGTTTCCTCGACAGGGTTAATGGCTACACCTTC
CASSFLDRVNGYTF
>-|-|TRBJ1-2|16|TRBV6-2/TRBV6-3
TGTGCCAGCAGTTACTCCGGCCCTGACAGGAGCTATGGCTACACCTTC
CASSYSGPDRSYGYTF